These T cell receptor beta chains were read from a single sample in a study of shared clonotypes between healthy human individuals. Using immunoSEQ multiplex PCR, the repertoire was profiled, and TCRdb retains in-frame clones only, with some absent. The profile shows some 300,000 clones, around 70% of them singletons. Sample: memory CD4+ T cells sorted from blood. The receptors derive from a man in his thirties or forties in good health. Each CDR3 is given with its conserved first and last residue. D genes are given only for firm matches. Where a row states a size, it is once, few, many or the class of an expanded clone; other rows omit it.

v_call	cdr3_length	j_call	clone_size	d_call	cdr3_nt	cdr3_aa
TRBV18	16	TRBJ2-7	NA	NA	TGTGCCAGCTCCCCTTTCATTCAGGGAAGCTCCTACGAGCAGTACTTC	CASSPFIQGSSYEQYF
TRBV6-1	15	TRBJ2-5	NA	TRBD1	TGTGCCAGCAGTGTTTACAGGGGGCCGCAAGAGACCCAGTACTTC	CASSVYRGPQETQYF
TRBV19	17	TRBJ1-5	many	TRBD1	TGTGCCAGTAGTATGTTGGGTGGACAGGGGGTTTATCAGCCCCAGCATTTT	CASSMLGGQGVYQPQHF
TRBV5-6	16	TRBJ2-3	few	NA	TGTGCCAGCAGCGCCGCCGGGACCTCATTGGCAGATACGCAGTATTTT	CASSAAGTSLADTQYF
TRBV9	15	TRBJ2-1	NA	NA	TGTGCCAGCAGCATAGGGGCTAGCGCCCACAATGAGCAGTTCTTC	CASSIGASAHNEQFF
TRBV30	15	TRBJ2-1	once	TRBD1	TGTGCCTGGAGCAAATTGACAGGGGGCCTGAATGAGCAGTTCTTC	CAWSKLTGGLNEQFF
TRBV6-1	14	TRBJ1-4	NA	TRBD1	TGTGCCAGCAGTGACGGGACAGGGAATGAAAAACTGTTTTTT	CASSDGTGNEKLFF
TRBV6-6	12	TRBJ2-3	NA	NA	TGTGCCACGGGGGACAGCACAGATACGCAGTATTTT	CATGDSTDTQYF
TRBV28	14	TRBJ1-1	NA	NA	TGTGCCAGCTCAGAGGATCCAGGGACGACGAGGACTTTCTTT	CASSEDPGTTRTFF
TRBV9	18	TRBJ2-2	NA	TRBD1	TGTGCCAGCAGCGTAGTGGGCCGGGGACAGATGGGCTTCGGGGAGCTGTTTTTT	CASSVVGRGQMGFGELFF
TRBV6-5	13	TRBJ2-7	NA	NA	TGTGCCAGCAGTTACTCGACTAACTACGAGCAGTACTTC	CASSYSTNYEQYF
TRBV5-5	16	TRBJ2-7	NA	NA	TGTGCCAGCAGCTTACCCTCAGCGTTGGGGCGCTACGAGCAGTACTTC	CASSLPSALGRYEQYF
TRBV7-9	12	TRBJ2-1	NA	TRBD2	TGTGCCAGCGGGCGGGAGGGGGGTGAGCAGTTCTTC	CASGREGGEQFF
TRBV9	15	TRBJ1-5	NA	NA	TGTGCCAGCAGTCGTTCAGGGTGGAGCAATCAGCCCCAGCATTTT	CASSRSGWSNQPQHF
TRBV11-3	14	TRBJ2-1	NA	NA	TGTGCCAGCAGCCAGGGCCGGTCCTACAATGAGCAGTTCTTC	CASSQGRSYNEQFF
TRBV5-4	15	TRBJ2-4	NA	NA	TGTGCCAGCAGCGATCTGATTACAGCCAAAAACATTCAGTACTTC	CASSDLITAKNIQYF
TRBV11-3	12	TRBJ2-1	few	NA	TGTGCCAGCAGCTTAAGTTCTGATGAGCAGTTCTTC	CASSLSSDEQFF
TRBV18	15	TRBJ1-6	NA	TRBD1	TGTGCCAGCTCACTGACAGGGGGCGCAGATTCACCCCTCCACTTT	CASSLTGGADSPLHF
TRBV29-1	12	TRBJ1-2	few	TRBD1	TGCAGCGTAACAACAGGGGTCTATGGCTACACCTTC	CSVTTGVYGYTF
TRBV28	14	TRBJ2-7	NA	NA	TGTGCCAGCAGTTTATACGGTAGCGGCTACGAGCAGTACTTC	CASSLYGSGYEQYF
TRBV27	15	TRBJ2-2	NA	TRBD2	TGTGCCAGCACGGAAGCGGGATTGAACACCGGGGAGCTGTTTTTT	CASTEAGLNTGELFF
TRBV4-2	15	TRBJ2-7	NA	NA	TGTGCCAGCAGCGAAAGGAGGGCGCCTACCTACGAGCAGTACTTC	CASSERRAPTYEQYF
TRBV19	19	TRBJ2-4	NA	TRBD1	TGTGCCAGTAGTCCGATACAGGGGGCGCGTTCGTGGGCCAAAAACATTCAGTACTTC	CASSPIQGARSWAKNIQYF
TRBV5-1	16	TRBJ1-1	NA	NA	TGCGCCAGCAGCCCGGCAACCGGGACGGTAAACACTGAAGCTTTCTTT	CASSPATGTVNTEAFF
TRBV28	14	TRBJ2-7	NA	NA	TGTGCCAGCCGGCCGACCGGGATTCCCTACGAGCAGTACTTC	CASRPTGIPYEQYF
TRBV19	17	TRBJ2-5	few	NA	TGTGCCAGTAGTATTGGGGCTAGTGGCCATGTGGAGGAGACCCAGTACTTC	CASSIGASGHVEETQYF
TRBV6-1	16	TRBJ1-3	NA	TRBD1	TGTGCCAGCAGTGAAGCGGGGACAGGAGCTGGAAACACCATATATTTT	CASSEAGTGAGNTIYF
TRBV30	15	TRBJ2-7	NA	TRBD2	TGTGCCTGGAGCGTTTTACTAGCGGGAACTAACGAGCAGTACTTC	CAWSVLLAGTNEQYF
TRBV5-1	14	TRBJ2-1	NA	NA	TGCGCCAGCAGCTTGGGTACCGTTAGCAGTGAGCAGTTCTTC	CASSLGTVSSEQFF
TRBV14	13	TRBJ1-3	NA	NA	TGTGCCAGCAGCCGGAGGGTTAGGGACACCATATATTTT	CASSRRVRDTIYF
TRBV6-1	14	TRBJ2-4	NA	TRBD1	TGTGCCAGCAGTGTCTACCGCAGGGGGAACATTCAGTACTTC	CASSVYRRGNIQYF
TRBV9	15	TRBJ2-3	NA	TRBD1	TGTGCCAGCAGCGTAACGAGGGGGCTGGCAGATACGCAGTATTTT	CASSVTRGLADTQYF